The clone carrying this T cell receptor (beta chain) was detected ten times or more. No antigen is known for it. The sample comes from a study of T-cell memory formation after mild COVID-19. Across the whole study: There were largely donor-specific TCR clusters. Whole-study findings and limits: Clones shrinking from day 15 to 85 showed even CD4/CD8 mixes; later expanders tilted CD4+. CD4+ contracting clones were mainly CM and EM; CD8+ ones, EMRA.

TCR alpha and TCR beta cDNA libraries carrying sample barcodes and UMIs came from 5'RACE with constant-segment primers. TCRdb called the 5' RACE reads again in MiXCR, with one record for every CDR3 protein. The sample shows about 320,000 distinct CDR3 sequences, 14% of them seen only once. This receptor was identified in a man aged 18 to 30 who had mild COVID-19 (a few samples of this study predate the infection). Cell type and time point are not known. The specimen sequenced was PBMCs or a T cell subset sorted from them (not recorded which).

CDR3 region: CASSYSDRSTDTQYF. In DNA, the CDR3 is TGTGCCAGCAGTTACTCGGACCGAAGCACAGATACGCAGTATTTT. This chain uses TRBV6-5 with TRBJ2-3; D unclear. Germline CDR1 and CDR2: MNHEY and SVGAGI. This CDR3 spans 15 amino acids. The V end lost 0 bases, the J end lost 0 bases, and 7 bases lay between the germline ends.